The source of this TCR beta chain is a study of radiotherapy plus CTLA-4 blockade in lung cancer. For this clone: Its antigen is unidentified.

The CDR3 loop spans 15 amino acids. J was trimmed by 2 bases and V by 1 base; bases with no gene match: 3. Germline V gene sequence: CDR1 SGHTS, CDR2 YDEGEE. The data were produced by immunoSEQ multiplex PCR, yet TCRdb's version contains in-frame clones alone and is incomplete. This table has roughly 68,000 clones, more than 75% appearing once. Findings and caveats of the study: Among reported predictors of response, early blood T cell clone dynamics with interferon-beta performed best.

V and J are TRBV5-8 and TRBJ1-5; 7 bases agree with TRBD1. The specimen was peripheral blood, collected from a patient treated with radiotherapy plus ipilimumab. This clonotype was sampled from a human donor with non-small cell lung cancer who had a complete response to radiotherapy plus ipilimumab. CDR3 region: CASSLIGTGNQPQHF. DNA of the CDR3: TGTGCCAGCAGCTTGATAGGGACAGGCAATCAGCCCCAGCATTTT.